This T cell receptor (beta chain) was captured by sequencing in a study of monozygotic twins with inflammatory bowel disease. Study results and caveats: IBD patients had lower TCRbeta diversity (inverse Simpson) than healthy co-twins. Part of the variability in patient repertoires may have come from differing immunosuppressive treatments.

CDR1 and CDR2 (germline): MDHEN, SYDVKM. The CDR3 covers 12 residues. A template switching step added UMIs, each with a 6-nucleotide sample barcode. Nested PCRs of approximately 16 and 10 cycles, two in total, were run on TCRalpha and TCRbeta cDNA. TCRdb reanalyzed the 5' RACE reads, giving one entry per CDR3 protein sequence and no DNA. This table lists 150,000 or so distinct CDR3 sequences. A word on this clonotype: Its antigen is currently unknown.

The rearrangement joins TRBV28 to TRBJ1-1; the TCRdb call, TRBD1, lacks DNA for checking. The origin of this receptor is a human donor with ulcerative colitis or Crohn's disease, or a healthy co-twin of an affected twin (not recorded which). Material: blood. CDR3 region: CASRVPNTEAFF. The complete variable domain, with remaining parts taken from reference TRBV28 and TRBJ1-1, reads DVKVTQSSRYLVKRTGEKVFLECVQDMDHENMFWYRQDPGLGLRLIYFSYDVKMKEKGDIPEGYSVSREKKERFSLILESASTNQTSMYLCASRVPNTEAFFGQGTRLTVV.